The clone carrying this T cell receptor beta chain was counted a few times. Antigen unknown. Genomic DNA, serving as template, underwent TCR beta VDJ and CDR3 profiling. TCRdb redid the calling of the reads with MiXCR, one entry per CDR3 protein. In the table there are about 42,000 distinct CDR3 sequences, about 65% of which are singletons. Per germline, CDR1 SQVTM and CDR2 ANQGSEA. V shed 1 base and J shed 7 bases, with 23 bases lying between them. This CDR3 is built from 16 residues. This sample is part of a study of CD8+CD57+ T cells in acquired aplastic anemia. About the research overall: Sorting CD4+ and CD8+ cells gave DNA averaging approximately 3 ug. Overall study findings and caveats: Patients and controls had in common twenty-nine CD8+ CDR3 sequences.

The chain links TRBV29-1 to TRBJ2-7, with D perhaps TRBD2 (6 bases). The sequenced sample was sorted CD4+, CD8+, or CD8+CD57+ T cells (not recorded which) from PBMCs. The sequence came from a human donor in good health, serving as a control. CDR3 loop: CSVEGGAFHKQREQYF. Here the CDR3 DNA reads TGCAGCGTTGAAGGCGGGGCGTTCCATAAGCAAAGGGAGCAGTACTTC.